This entry concerns a single T cell receptor beta chain. Its specificity is unknown. Sequenced with the Oncomine TCR Beta short-read assay was DNA taken from cultured CD4+ T cells. TCRdb recomputed calls from the PCR reads with MiXCR, one row per CDR3 protein. The table lists roughly 12,000 distinct CDR3 sequences, roughly 72% of them singletons. This sample is drawn from a study of vaccination and CD4 T cells after COVID-19. Specified treatment: approximately 9-day PBMC culture with coronavirus spike peptide pools or control peptides (ViraFEST assay). TCRs were sequenced by ViraFEST after antigen-specific T cells had been expanded with peptide pools. The clonotype comes from a human donor who received a COVID-19 vaccine. Sample: CD4+ T cells from blood, cultured in vitro, taken after SARS-CoV-2 vaccination.

CDR3: CASSEGNTEAFF. As DNA, the CDR3 is TGTGCCAGCAGCGAGGGGAACACTGAAGCTTTCTTT. V is TRBV2 and J is TRBJ1-1; no definite D call. V dropped 6 bases and J dropped 1 base, with 6 bases sitting between them. Looked up from germline, CDR1 is SNHLY and CDR2 is FYNNEI. The length of the CDR3 is 12 residues.